The sequence of this T cell receptor beta chain was determined in a study of beta chain features in type 1 diabetes. Whole-study results and caveats: Sequencing the cDNA could make cells with high TCR expression show up more than they should. A definitive answer on HLA type influencing TCRB rearrangement was not reached here. Moderate but significant shortening of TCRB CDR3s was recorded in all four CD4+ subsets from Type 1 diabetes patients.

As regards this clone: The target antigen is unknown.

Trimming at V came to 8 bases and at J to 6 bases, leaving 5 bases not matched to a gene. Germline V gives CDR1 MNHNY, CDR2 SVGAGI (reference sequence). The CDR3 length is 13 residues. cDNA synthesis used the whole RNA isolate, giving expressed TCRB sequences. The assay was immunoSEQ multiplex PCR, and TCRdb's table has in-frame clones only and misses some. Here the sample spans around 180,000 clones, about 8% being singletons. V gene TRBV6-6 combines with J gene TRBJ1-4; 8 positions agree with TRBD1. Sequencing was performed on central memory CD4+ T cells from blood. The TCR sequence derives from a woman aged 40-49 years with type 1 diabetes. The DNA for the CDR3 is TGTGCCAGCCGTGGACAGGGCGATGAAAAACTGTTTTTT. The encoded protein is CASRGQGDEKLFF.